This is a list of T cell receptor beta chains from one sample in a study of a mutant IDH1 vaccine in newly diagnosed glioma. Produced via immunoSEQ multiplex PCR; TCRdb's table is partial and in-frame only. The sample lists almost 95,000 clones, roughly 86% occurring once. These receptors' targets are unknown. Sequencing was performed on PBMCs, taken from a glioma patient whose treatment included an IDH1 peptide vaccine. The receptor source for this set is a woman aged 45-65 years with glioma. CDR3s include the opening cysteine and the closing phenylalanine or tryptophan. A D gene is named only where the DNA matches it firmly. Part of the rows lack a size; the others show once, few, many or a class for expanded clones.

clone_size,d_call,v_call,j_call,cdr3_aa,cdr3_nt
once,NA,TRBV10-1,TRBJ2-7,CASSESTRGEQYF,TGCGCCAGCAGTGAGTCCACTCGAGGGGAGCAGTACTTC
NA,NA,TRBV20-1,TRBJ1-1,CSARDNTEAFF,TGCAGTGCTAGAGATAACACTGAAGCTTTCTTT
NA,NA,TRBV19,TRBJ2-2,CASSKGSQWGGELFF,TGTGCCAGTAGTAAAGGGTCTCAATGGGGCGGGGAGCTGTTTTTT
NA,TRBD2,TRBV30,TRBJ2-7,CAWSLGLAGLNSYEQYF,TGTGCCTGGAGCCTTGGACTAGCGGGACTCAACTCCTACGAGCAGTACTTC
NA,NA,TRBV6-6,TRBJ1-1,CASSYRTEAFF,TGTGCCAGCAGTTACCGAACAGAAGCTTTCTTT
NA,TRBD1,TRBV28,TRBJ1-2,CASSLGHTGDYGYTF,TGTGCCAGCAGTTTAGGTCATACAGGGGACTATGGCTACACCTTC
NA,NA,TRBV7-8,TRBJ1-1,CASSLTDSRAFF,TGTGCCAGCAGCCTTACTGACAGTCGGGCTTTCTTT
NA,NA,TRBV28,TRBJ2-1,CASSFGGHNEQFF,TGTGCCAGCAGTTTTGGGGGGCACAATGAGCAGTTCTTC
NA,NA,TRBV11-2,TRBJ2-2,CASSLGQAGELFF,TGTGCCAGCAGCTTAGGGCAGGCCGGGGAGCTGTTTTTT
NA,TRBD2,TRBV11-2,TRBJ2-1,CASSSTSGSYNEQFF,TGTGCCAGCAGCTCCACTAGCGGTTCCTACAATGAGCAGTTCTTC
NA,TRBD2,TRBV7-6,TRBJ2-7,CASSPGGLAGAYEQYF,TGTGCCAGCAGCCCGGGCGGACTAGCGGGAGCCTACGAGCAGTACTTC
NA,NA,TRBV27,TRBJ2-1,CASSPPTDRAYNEQFF,TGTGCCAGCAGTCCTCCCACGGACCGAGCCTACAATGAGCAGTTCTTC
NA,TRBD1,TRBV5-6,TRBJ1-4,CASSGTRDSNEKLFF,TGTGCCAGCAGCGGGACCCGGGACAGTAATGAAAAACTGTTTTTT
NA,NA,TRBV7-6,TRBJ2-5,CASSWTRAGTQYF,TGTGCCAGCAGCTGGACGCGGGCGGGGACCCAGTACTTC
few,TRBD2,TRBV5-1,TRBJ2-4,CASSLRREGDIQYF,TGCGCCAGCAGCTTGCGGCGGGAGGGGGACATTCAGTACTTC
NA,NA,TRBV12-2,TRBJ2-2,CASRLVEAGCPGELFF,TGTGCAAGTCGCTTGGTCGAGGCAGGGTGTCCCGGGGAGCTGTTTTTT
NA,TRBD1,TRBV5-1,TRBJ2-7,CASSPRQGRYEQYF,TGCGCCAGCAGTCCCAGACAGGGACGCTACGAGCAGTACTTC
once,NA,TRBV5-5,TRBJ2-1,CASSPTPLEQFF,TGTGCCAGCAGCCCGACCCCCCTTGAGCAGTTCTTC
NA,TRBD1,TRBV29-1,TRBJ2-5,CSVNTGVGETQYF,TGCAGCGTTAACACAGGGGTTGGTGAGACCCAGTACTTC
NA,NA,TRBV5-1,TRBJ2-3,CAGSYTDPSTDTQYF,TGCGCCGGCTCGTATACGGACCCTAGCACAGATACGCAGTATTTT
NA,NA,TRBV25-1,TRBJ2-7,CASSEPSGRYDYEQYF,TGTGCCAGCAGTGAACCCTCGGGACGTTACGACTACGAGCAGTACTTC
NA,TRBD2,TRBV28,TRBJ2-3,CASSFIPSGTSITDTQYF,TGTGCCAGCAGTTTCATTCCTAGCGGGACTTCTATCACAGATACGCAGTATTTT
NA,TRBD1,TRBV19,TRBJ1-1,CASSIGTGGPSTEAFF,TGTGCCAGTAGTATAGGGACAGGGGGACCATCCACTGAAGCTTTCTTT
NA,TRBD2,TRBV9,TRBJ2-1,CASSARTRTNEQFF,TGTGCCAGCAGCGCTCGGACTAGGACTAATGAGCAGTTCTTC
once,NA,TRBV2,TRBJ2-5,CASIQQETQYF,TGTGCCAGCATCCAGCAAGAGACCCAGTACTTC
once,NA,TRBV28,TRBJ2-7,CASRQGTYEQYF,TGTGCCAGCAGACAGGGAACCTACGAGCAGTACTTC
NA,NA,TRBV5-1,TRBJ1-4,CASRPSGATNEKLFF,TGCGCCAGCAGACCCTCAGGTGCAACTAATGAAAAACTGTTTTTT
NA,NA,TRBV2,TRBJ2-7,CASSADSYEQYF,TGTGCCAGCAGCGCCGACTCCTACGAGCAGTACTTC
NA,NA,TRBV27,TRBJ2-1,CASSLQIVSSYNEQFF,TGTGCCAGCAGTTTACAAATCGTAAGCTCCTACAATGAGCAGTTCTTC
once,TRBD2,TRBV4-1,TRBJ2-7,CASSQGLAGVLYEQYF,TGCGCCAGCAGCCAAGGACTAGCGGGAGTATTGTACGAGCAGTACTTC
NA,NA,TRBV2,TRBJ2-1,CASNNGQGTYNEQFF,TGTGCCAGCAATAATGGCCAGGGGACCTACAATGAGCAGTTCTTC
NA,NA,TRBV28,TRBJ1-4,CATCGTGTNEKLFF,TGTGCCACCTGCGGCACCGGGACTAATGAAAAACTGTTTTTT
NA,TRBD1,TRBV23-1,TRBJ2-7,CASSQSGDRVFNEQYF,TGCGCCAGCAGTCAATCTGGGGACAGGGTCTTTAACGAGCAGTACTTC
NA,NA,TRBV5-6,TRBJ2-7,CASSWNPQGPGYEQYF,TGTGCCAGCAGCTGGAACCCCCAGGGGCCCGGCTACGAGCAGTACTTC
NA,TRBD1,TRBV28,TRBJ2-7,CASTTNRGLTYEQYF,TGTGCCAGCACTACAAACAGGGGCCTAACATACGAGCAGTACTTC
NA,NA,TRBV2,TRBJ2-7,CASSDRGAGEQYF,TGTGCCAGCAGTGACCGGGGGGCGGGGGAGCAGTACTTC
NA,NA,TRBV2,TRBJ1-3,CASTRQPISGNTIYF,TGTGCCAGCACCCGACAGCCTATATCTGGAAACACCATATATTTT
NA,NA,TRBV6-5,TRBJ2-5,CASSYRQEIQETQYF,TGTGCCAGCAGTTACCGACAGGAGATCCAAGAGACCCAGTACTTC
NA,NA,TRBV19,TRBJ1-2,CASTAGPGGYTF,TGTGCCAGTACCGCGGGACCTGGGGGCTACACCTTC
NA,TRBD2,TRBV12-5,TRBJ2-5,CASGLVLAGGPETQYF,TGTGCTAGTGGTTTGGTACTAGCGGGAGGGCCGGAGACCCAGTACTTC
NA,NA,TRBV2,TRBJ1-6,CASSEVRGGEGGTLHF,TGTGCCAGCAGTGAAGTCCGAGGAGGGGAGGGGGGGACCCTCCACTTT
NA,NA,TRBV15,TRBJ2-7,CATSISGSAHEQYF,TGTGCCACCAGCATCTCCGGGAGCGCGCACGAGCAGTACTTC
NA,NA,TRBV28,TRBJ1-5,CASSSPAAYYSNQPQHF,TGTGCCAGCAGTTCCCCGGCGGCTTATTATAGCAATCAGCCCCAGCATTTT
NA,NA,TRBV29-1,TRBJ2-5,CSVEGRRSQETQYF,TGCAGCGTTGAGGGTAGGCGGTCCCAAGAGACCCAGTACTTC
NA,TRBD1,TRBV9,TRBJ2-3,CASSVPDRGDTQYF,TGTGCCAGCAGCGTACCCGACAGGGGAGATACGCAGTATTTT
NA,NA,TRBV9,TRBJ2-2,CASSVPQVITGELFF,TGTGCCAGCAGCGTACCCCAAGTTATCACCGGGGAGCTGTTTTTT
NA,NA,TRBV2,TRBJ1-1,CASSELRRSGAEAFF,TGTGCCAGCAGTGAATTGAGAAGAAGCGGCGCTGAAGCTTTCTTT
NA,NA,TRBV29-1,TRBJ2-3,CSVGSGASTDTQYF,TGCAGCGTTGGGTCAGGGGCTAGCACAGATACGCAGTATTTT
NA,NA,TRBV11-2,TRBJ2-1,CASSTIGGKKRWQFF,TGTGCCAGCAGTACCATTGGCGGTAAAAAGAGGTGGCAGTTCTTC
NA,TRBD2,TRBV6-6,TRBJ2-2,CATQRGVSNTGELFF,TGTGCCACCCAGCGGGGGGTCTCTAACACCGGGGAGCTGTTTTTT
NA,NA,TRBV10-2,TRBJ1-5,CASSAPQGPQHF,TGCGCCAGCAGTGCCCCACAGGGGCCCCAGCATTTT
NA,NA,TRBV18,TRBJ1-3,CASSPPIVPSGNTIYF,TGTGCCAGCTCACCACCGATAGTTCCCTCTGGAAACACCATATATTTT
NA,TRBD1,TRBV28,TRBJ1-1,CASCSQGAGDTEAFF,TGTGCCAGCTGTTCCCAGGGGGCAGGGGACACTGAAGCTTTCTTT
NA,TRBD1,TRBV7-9,TRBJ2-1,CASSPRQGSDNEQFF,TGTGCCAGCAGCCCCCGACAGGGGTCCGACAATGAGCAGTTCTTC